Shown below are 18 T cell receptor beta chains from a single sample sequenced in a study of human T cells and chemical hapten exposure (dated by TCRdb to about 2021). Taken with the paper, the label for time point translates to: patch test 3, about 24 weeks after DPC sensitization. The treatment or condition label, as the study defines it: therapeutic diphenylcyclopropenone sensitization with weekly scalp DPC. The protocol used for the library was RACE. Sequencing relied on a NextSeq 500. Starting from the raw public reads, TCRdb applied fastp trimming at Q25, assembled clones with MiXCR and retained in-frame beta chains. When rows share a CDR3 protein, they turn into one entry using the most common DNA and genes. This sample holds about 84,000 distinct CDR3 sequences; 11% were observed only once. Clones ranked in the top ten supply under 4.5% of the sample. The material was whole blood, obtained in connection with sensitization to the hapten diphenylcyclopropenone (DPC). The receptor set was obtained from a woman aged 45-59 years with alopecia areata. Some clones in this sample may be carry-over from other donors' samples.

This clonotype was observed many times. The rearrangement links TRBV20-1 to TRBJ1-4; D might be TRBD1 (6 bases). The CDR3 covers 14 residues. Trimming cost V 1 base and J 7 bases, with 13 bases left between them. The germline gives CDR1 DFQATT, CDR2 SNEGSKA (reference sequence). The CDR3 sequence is CSARGGAGIEKLFF. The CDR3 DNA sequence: TGCAGTGCTAGAGGGGGGGCAGGTATTGAAAAACTGTTTTTT.

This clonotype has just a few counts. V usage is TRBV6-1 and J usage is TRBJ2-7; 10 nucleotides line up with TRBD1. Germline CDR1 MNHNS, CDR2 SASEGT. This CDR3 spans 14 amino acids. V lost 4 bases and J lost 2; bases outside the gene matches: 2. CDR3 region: CASSGTGGTYEQYF. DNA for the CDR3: TGTGCCAGCAGTGGGACAGGGGGAACCTACGAGCAGTACTTC.

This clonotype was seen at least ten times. The CDR3 here is CASSLTGLAGVRGETQYF. CDR3 in DNA: TGTGCCAGCAGTTTAACCGGACTAGCGGGAGTTAGAGGAGAGACCCAGTACTTC. The chain employs TRBV28 and TRBJ2-5; the match to TRBD2 covers 13 bases. Losses at the gene ends were 2 bases for V and 4 bases for J; bases not matched to a gene: 10. The CDR3 is 18 residues long. Germline V gene lookup returns CDR1 MDHEN and CDR2 SYDVKM.

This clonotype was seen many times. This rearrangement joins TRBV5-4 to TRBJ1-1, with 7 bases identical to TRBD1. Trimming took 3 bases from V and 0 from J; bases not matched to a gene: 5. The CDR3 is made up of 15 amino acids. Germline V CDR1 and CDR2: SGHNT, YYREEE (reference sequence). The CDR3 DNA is TGTGCCAGCAGCTGGGGCGACAGGGTGAACACTGAAGCTTTCTTT. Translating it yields CASSWGDRVNTEAFF.

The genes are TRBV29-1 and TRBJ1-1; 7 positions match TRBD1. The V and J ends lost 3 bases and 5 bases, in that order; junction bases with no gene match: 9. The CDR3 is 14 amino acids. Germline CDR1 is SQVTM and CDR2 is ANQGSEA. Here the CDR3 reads CSVEPRQGGTEAFF. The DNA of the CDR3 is TGCAGCGTTGAGCCAAGACAGGGCGGAACTGAAGCTTTCTTT.

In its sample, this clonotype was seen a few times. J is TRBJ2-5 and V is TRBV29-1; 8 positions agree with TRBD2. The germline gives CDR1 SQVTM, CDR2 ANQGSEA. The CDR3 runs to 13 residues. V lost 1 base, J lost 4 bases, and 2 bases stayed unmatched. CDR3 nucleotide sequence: TGCAGCGTTGAAGTCCTAGCGGGAGAGACCCAGTACTTC. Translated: CSVEVLAGETQYF. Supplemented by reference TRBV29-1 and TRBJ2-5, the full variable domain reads SAVISQKPSRDICQRGTSLTIQCQVDSQVTMMFWYRQQPGQSLTLIATANQGSEATYESGFVIDKFPISRPNLTFSTLTVSNMSPEDSSIYLCSVEVLAGETQYFGPGTRLLVL.

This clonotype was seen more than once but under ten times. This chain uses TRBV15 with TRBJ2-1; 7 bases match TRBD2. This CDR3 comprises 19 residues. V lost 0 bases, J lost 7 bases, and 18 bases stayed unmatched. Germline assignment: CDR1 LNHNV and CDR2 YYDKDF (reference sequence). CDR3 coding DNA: TGTGCCACCAGCAGAGATGGGAGGCGGTACTCCCTCGGGGGGAATGAGCAGTTCTTC. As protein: CATSRDGRRYSLGGNEQFF. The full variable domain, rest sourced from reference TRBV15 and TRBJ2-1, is DAMVIQNPRYQVTQFGKPVTLSCSQTLNHNVMYWYQQKSSQAPKLLFHYYDKDFNNEADTPDNFQSRRPNTSFCFLDIRSPGLGDTAMYLCATSRDGRRYSLGGNEQFFGPGTRLTVL.

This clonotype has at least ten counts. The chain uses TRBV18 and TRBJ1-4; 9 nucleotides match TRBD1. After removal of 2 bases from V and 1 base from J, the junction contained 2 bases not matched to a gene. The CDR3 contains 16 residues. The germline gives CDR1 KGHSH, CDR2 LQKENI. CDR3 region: CASSPTTGGTNEKLFF. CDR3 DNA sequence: TGTGCCAGCTCACCAACGACAGGGGGAACTAATGAAAAACTGTTTTTT.

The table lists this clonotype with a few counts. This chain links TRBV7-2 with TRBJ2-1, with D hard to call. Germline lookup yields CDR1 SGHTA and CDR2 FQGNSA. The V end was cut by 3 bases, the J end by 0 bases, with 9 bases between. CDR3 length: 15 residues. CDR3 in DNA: TGTGCCAGCAGCTTGGCGTGGGACTCCTACAATGAGCAGTTCTTC. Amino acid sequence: CASSLAWDSYNEQFF.

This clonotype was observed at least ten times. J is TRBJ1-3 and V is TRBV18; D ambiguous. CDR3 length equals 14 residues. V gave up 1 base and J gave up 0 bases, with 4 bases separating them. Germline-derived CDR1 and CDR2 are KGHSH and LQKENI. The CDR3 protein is CASSPRDSGNTIYF. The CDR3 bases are TGTGCCAGCTCACCACGGGACTCTGGAAACACCATATATTTT.

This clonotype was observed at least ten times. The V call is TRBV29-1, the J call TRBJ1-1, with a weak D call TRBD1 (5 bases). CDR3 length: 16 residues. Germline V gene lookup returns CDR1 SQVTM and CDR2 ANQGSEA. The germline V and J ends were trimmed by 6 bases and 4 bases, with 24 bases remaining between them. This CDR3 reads CSVRGRSGSFVTEAFF. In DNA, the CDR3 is TGCAGCGTGAGAGGGAGGTCAGGGAGTTTCGTCACTGAAGCTTTCTTT. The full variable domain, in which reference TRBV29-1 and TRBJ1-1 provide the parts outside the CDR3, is SAVISQKPSRDICQRGTSLTIQCQVDSQVTMMFWYRQQPGQSLTLIATANQGSEATYESGFVIDKFPISRPNLTFSTLTVSNMSPEDSSIYLCSVRGRSGSFVTEAFFGQGTRLTVV.

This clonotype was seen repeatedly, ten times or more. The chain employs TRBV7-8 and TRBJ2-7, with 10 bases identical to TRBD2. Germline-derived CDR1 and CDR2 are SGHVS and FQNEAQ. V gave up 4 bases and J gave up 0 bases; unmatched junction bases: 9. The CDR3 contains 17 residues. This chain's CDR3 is CASSYGSSGSRSYEQYF. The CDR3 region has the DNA TGTGCCAGCAGCTATGGGTCTAGCGGGAGCCGCTCCTACGAGCAGTACTTC.

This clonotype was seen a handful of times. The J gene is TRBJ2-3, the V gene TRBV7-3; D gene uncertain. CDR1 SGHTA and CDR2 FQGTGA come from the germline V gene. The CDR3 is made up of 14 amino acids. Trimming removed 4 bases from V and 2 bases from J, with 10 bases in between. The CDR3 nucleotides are TGTGCCAGCAGCTCGAGGCTCTTCACAGATACGCAGTATTTT. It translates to CASSSRLFTDTQYF.

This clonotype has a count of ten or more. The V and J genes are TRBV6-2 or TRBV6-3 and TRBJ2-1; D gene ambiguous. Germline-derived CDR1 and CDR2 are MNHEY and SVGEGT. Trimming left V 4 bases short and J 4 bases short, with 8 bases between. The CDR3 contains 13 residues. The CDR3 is CASSFDGYNEQFF. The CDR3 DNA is TGTGCCAGCAGTTTTGATGGGTACAATGAGCAGTTCTTC.

CDR3 bases: TGTGCCAGCACGCCGGGGGGACAGGCCTATGGCTACACCTTC. This gives the protein CASTPGGQAYGYTF. The rearrangement joins TRBV9 to TRBJ1-2; TRBD1 aligns across 8 bases. Per germline, CDR1 SGDLS and CDR2 YYNGEE. After removal of 6 bases from V and 4 bases from J, the junction contained 8 bases not matched to a gene. The CDR3 has 14 residues.

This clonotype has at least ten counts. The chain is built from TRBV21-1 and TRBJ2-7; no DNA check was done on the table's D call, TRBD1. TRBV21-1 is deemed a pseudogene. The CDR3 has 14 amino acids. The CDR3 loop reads CASSPPGTGCEQYF. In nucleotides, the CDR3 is TGTGCCAGCAGCCCCCCTGGGACAGGGTGCGAGCAGTACTTC.

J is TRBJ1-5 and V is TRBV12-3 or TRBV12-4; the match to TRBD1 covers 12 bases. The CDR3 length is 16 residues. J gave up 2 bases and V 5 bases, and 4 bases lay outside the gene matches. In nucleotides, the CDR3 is TGTGCCAGCAGTCCGGGGACAGGGGGCGGCAATCAGCCCCAGCATTTT. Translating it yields CASSPGTGGGNQPQHF.

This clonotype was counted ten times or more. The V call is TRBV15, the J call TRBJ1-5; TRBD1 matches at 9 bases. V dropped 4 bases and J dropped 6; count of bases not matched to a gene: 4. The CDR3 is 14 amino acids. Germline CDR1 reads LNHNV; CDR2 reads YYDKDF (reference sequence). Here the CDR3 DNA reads TGTGCCACCAGCACGACAGGGGGTGGTCAGCCCCAGCATTTT. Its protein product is CATSTTGGGQPQHF.